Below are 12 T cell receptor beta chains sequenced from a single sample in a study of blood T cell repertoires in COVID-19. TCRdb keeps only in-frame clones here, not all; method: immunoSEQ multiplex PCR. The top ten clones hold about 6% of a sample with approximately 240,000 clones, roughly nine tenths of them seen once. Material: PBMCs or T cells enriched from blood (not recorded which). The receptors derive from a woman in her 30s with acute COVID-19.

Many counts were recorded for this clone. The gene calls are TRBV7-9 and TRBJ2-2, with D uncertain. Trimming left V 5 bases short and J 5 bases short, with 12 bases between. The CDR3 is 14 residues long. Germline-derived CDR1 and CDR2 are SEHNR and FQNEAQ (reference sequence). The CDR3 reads CASSQTGRTGELFF. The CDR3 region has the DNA TGTGCCAGCAGCCAAACCGGTAGAACCGGGGAGCTGTTTTTT.

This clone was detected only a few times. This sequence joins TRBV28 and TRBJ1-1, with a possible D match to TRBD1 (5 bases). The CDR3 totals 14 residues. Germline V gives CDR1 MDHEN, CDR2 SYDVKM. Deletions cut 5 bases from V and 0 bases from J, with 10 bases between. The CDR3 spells CASSAGLMNTEAFF. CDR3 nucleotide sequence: TGTGCCAGCAGTGCAGGGCTAATGAACACTGAAGCTTTCTTT.

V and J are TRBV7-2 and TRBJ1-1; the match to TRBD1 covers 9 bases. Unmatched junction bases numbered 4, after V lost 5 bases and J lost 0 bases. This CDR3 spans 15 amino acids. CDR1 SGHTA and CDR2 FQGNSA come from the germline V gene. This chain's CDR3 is CASSADRGMNTEAFF. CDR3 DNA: TGTGCCAGCAGCGCGGACAGGGGTATGAACACTGAAGCTTTCTTT.

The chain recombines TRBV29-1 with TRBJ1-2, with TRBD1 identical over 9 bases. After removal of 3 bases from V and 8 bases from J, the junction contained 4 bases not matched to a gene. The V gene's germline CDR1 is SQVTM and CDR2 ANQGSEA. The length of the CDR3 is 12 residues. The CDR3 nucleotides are TGCAGCGTTGAGGGGACAGGGCAAGGCTACACCTTC. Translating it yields CSVEGTGQGYTF.

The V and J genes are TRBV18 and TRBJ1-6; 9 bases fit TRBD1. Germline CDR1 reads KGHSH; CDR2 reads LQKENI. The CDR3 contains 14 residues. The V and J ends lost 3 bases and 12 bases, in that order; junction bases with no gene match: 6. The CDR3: CASSPGQGGEPLHF. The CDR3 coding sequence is TGTGCCAGCTCACCGGGACAGGGAGGAGAACCCCTCCACTTT.

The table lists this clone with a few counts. The CDR3 DNA reads TGTGCCAGCAGCTTGGACGGACAGAGGGGCCAAGAGACCCAGTACTTC. Its translation is CASSLDGQRGQETQYF. The V and J genes are TRBV5-4 and TRBJ2-5; perhaps TRBD1 as D (6 bases). The V gene lost 0 bases and the J gene lost 1 base, with 13 bases spanning the gap. CDR3 length equals 16 residues. Germline CDR1 and CDR2: SGHNT and YYREEE (reference sequence).

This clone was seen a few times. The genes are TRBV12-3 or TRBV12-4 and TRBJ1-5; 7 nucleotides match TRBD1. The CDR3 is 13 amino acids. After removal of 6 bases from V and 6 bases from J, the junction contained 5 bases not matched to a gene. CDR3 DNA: TGTGCCAGCAGGAAACAGGGGTCTCAGCCCCAGCATTTT. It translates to CASRKQGSQPQHF.

CDR3 amino acids: CASSLPGNGGNTIYF. The CDR3 coding sequence is TGTGCCAGCAGCTTGCCAGGGAATGGAGGAAACACCATATATTTT. This chain connects TRBV5-4 to TRBJ1-3, with D perhaps TRBD1 (5 bases). Germline CDR1 is SGHNT and CDR2 is YYREEE (reference sequence). V was cut by 1 base and J by 4 bases, with 12 bases left in between. This CDR3 is built from 15 residues. The full variable domain, with the rest looked up from reference TRBV5-4 and TRBJ1-3, is ETGVTQSPTHLIKTRGQQVTLRCSSQSGHNTVSWYQQALGQGPQFIFQYYREEENGRGNFPPRFSGLQFPNYSSELNVNALELDDSALYLCASSLPGNGGNTIYFGEGSWLTVV.

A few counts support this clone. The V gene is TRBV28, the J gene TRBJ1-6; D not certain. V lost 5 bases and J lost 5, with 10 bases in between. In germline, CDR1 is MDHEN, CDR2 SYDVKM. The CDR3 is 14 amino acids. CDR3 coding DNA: TGTGCCAGCAGTACGACACCTAATAATTCACCCCTCCACTTT. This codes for CASSTTPNNSPLHF.

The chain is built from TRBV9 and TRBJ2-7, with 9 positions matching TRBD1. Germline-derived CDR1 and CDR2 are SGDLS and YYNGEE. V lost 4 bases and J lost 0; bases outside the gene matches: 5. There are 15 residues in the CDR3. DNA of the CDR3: TGTGCCAGCAGCCCTTGGGACAGGGACTCCTACGAGCAGTACTTC. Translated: CASSPWDRDSYEQYF.

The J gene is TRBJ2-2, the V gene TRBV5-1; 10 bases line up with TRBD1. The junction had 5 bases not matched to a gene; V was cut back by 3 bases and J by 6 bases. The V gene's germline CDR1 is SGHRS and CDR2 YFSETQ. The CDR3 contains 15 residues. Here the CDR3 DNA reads TGCGCCAGCAGCTCGGGACAGGGGATTGCCGGGGAGCTGTTTTTT. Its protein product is CASSSGQGIAGELFF.

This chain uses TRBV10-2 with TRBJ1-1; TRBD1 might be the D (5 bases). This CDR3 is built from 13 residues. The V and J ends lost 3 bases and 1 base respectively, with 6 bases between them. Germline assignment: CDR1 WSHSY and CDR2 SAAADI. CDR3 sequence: CASSETGNTEAFF. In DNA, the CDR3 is TGCGCCAGCAGTGAAACAGGGAACACTGAAGCTTTCTTT.